This entry features one T cell receptor beta chain sequence. What it recognizes is unknown. V lost 3 bases, J lost 0 bases, and 4 bases stayed unmatched. CDR3 length: 16 residues. Germline loops: CDR1 SGHTA, CDR2 FQGNSA. PCR was performed using 60 Vbeta and 13 Jbeta primers. TCRdb's copy holds only in-frame clones and misses some; the assay was immunoSEQ multiplex PCR. The repertoire holds around 140,000 clones, about two thirds seen once, with about 4.4% in the top ten. These data are taken from a study of cytomegalovirus exposure and HLA in healthy donors. Overall study results and limits: Judged likely to be a sequencing artifact was a cluster of highly shared sequence variants.

The sequencing input was PBMCs. V gene TRBV7-2 combines with J gene TRBJ2-4; 8 positions match TRBD2. This receptor was taken from a man between 50 and 59 years old in good health and CMV-seropositive. The CDR3 reads CASSFSGVLAKNIQYF. DNA of the CDR3: TGTGCCAGCAGCTTTAGCGGGGTACTAGCCAAAAACATTCAGTACTTC.